This T cell receptor (beta chain) was recovered during a study of OX40 agonist ivuxolimab in advanced cancers. The overall study: Patients receiving dose escalation had hepatocellular carcinoma, melanoma, renal cell or head and neck cancer.

In the case of this clone: Its antigen is not known.

Study-wide points: Averaging showed that CD8+ T cells had more expanded clones than CD4+ did. Some nonresponders additionally presented with little normalized T-cell clonal expansion.

Profiled with immunoSEQ multiplex PCR; TCRdb holds only in-frame clones, not every one. The sample lists around 100,000 clones, around 85% seen once, with roughly 5.5% in the top ten. The CDR3 has 12 amino acids. Germline V CDR1 and CDR2: MNHEY, SVGAGI. Trimming removed 2 bases at V and 15 bases at J, with 14 bases between. V is TRBV6-5 and J is TRBJ2-1; D may be TRBD2 (5 bases). The material sequenced was CD4+ or CD8+ T cells sorted from blood, taken in a trial of the OX40 agonist ivuxolimab. The receptor was isolated from an adult with an advanced solid tumor such as melanoma, head and neck, liver or kidney cancer. The chain's CDR3 is CASSYEGRLLFF. CDR3 DNA sequence: TGTGCCAGCAGTTACGAGGGCCGCCTTCTGTTCTTC.